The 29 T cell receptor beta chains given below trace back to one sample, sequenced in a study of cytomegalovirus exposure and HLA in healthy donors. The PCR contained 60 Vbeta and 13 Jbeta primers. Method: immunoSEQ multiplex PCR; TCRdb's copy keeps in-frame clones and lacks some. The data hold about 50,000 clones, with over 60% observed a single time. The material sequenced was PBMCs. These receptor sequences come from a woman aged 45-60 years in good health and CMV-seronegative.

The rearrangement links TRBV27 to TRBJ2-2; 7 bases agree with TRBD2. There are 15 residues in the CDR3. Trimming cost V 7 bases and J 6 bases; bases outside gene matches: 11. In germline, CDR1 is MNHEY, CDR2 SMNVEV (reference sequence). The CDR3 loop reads CASNARGRGAGELFF. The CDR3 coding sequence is TGTGCCAGCAACGCAAGGGGCCGGGGGGCCGGGGAGCTGTTTTTT.

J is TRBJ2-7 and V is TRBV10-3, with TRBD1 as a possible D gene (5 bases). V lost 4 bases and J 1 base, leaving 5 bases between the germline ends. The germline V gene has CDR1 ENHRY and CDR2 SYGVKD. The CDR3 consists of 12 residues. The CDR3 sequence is CAISGTSYEQYF. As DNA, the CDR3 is TGTGCCATCAGTGGGACATCCTACGAGCAGTACTTC.

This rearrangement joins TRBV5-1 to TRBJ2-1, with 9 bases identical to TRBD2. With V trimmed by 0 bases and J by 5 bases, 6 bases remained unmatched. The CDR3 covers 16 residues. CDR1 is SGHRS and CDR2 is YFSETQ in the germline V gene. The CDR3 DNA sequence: TGCGCCAGCAGCTTGGCTCCTAGCGGGACAGACAATGAGCAGTTCTTC. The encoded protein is CASSLAPSGTDNEQFF.

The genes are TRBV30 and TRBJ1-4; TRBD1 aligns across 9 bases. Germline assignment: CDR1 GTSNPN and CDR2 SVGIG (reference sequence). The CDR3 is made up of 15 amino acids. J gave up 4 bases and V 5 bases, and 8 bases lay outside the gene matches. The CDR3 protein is CAWGRDRDFNEKLFF. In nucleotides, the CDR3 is TGTGCCTGGGGCCGGGACAGGGACTTTAATGAAAAACTGTTTTTT.

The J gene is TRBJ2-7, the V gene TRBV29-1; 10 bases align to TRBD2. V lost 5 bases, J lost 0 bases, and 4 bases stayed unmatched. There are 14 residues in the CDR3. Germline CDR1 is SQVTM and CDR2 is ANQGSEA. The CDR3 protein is CSVLGLANSYEQYF. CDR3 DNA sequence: TGCAGCGTTTTGGGACTAGCGAACTCCTACGAGCAGTACTTC.

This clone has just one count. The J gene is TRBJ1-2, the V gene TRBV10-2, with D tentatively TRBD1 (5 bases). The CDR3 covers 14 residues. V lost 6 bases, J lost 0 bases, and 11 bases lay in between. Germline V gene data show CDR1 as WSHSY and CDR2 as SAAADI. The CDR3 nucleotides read TGCGCCAGCAGGGGGACTGGAGCTAACTATGGCTACACCTTC. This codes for CASRGTGANYGYTF.

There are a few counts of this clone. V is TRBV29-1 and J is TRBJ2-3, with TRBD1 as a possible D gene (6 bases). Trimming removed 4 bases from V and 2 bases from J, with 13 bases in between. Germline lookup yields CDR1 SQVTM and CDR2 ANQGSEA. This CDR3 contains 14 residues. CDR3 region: CSVGGPLVTDTQYF. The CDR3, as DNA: TGCAGCGTTGGGGGGCCGTTAGTCACAGATACGCAGTATTTT.

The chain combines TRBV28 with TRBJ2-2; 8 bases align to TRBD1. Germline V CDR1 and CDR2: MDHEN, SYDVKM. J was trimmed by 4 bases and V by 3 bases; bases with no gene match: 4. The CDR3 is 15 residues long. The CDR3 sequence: CASSFGQGTTGELFF. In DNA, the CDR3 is TGTGCCAGCAGTTTCGGACAGGGAACCACCGGGGAGCTGTTTTTT.

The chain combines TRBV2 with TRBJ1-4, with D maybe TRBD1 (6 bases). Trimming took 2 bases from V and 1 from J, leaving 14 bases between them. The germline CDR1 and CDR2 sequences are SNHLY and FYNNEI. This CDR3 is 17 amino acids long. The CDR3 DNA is TGTGCCAGCAGTGAATATGGGGGCCCGTTAACTAATGAAAAACTGTTTTTT. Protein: CASSEYGGPLTNEKLFF.

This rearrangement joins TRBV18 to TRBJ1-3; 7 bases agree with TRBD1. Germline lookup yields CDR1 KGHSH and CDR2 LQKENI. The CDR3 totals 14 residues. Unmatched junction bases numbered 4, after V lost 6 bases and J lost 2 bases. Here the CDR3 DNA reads TGTGCCAGCTCCCTTGGGACAGCTGGAAACACCATATATTTT. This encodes CASSLGTAGNTIYF.

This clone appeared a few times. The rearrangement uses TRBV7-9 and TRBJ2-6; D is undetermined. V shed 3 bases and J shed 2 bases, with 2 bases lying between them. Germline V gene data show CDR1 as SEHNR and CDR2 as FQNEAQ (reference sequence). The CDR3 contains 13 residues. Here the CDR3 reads CASSFTGANVLTF. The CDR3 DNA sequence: TGTGCCAGCAGCTTCACTGGGGCCAACGTCCTGACTTTC.

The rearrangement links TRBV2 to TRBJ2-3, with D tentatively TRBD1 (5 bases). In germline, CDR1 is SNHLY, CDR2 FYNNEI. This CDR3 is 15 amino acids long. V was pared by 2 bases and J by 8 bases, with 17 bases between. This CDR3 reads CASSEPISGARTQYF. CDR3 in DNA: TGTGCCAGCAGTGAACCTATTTCTGGGGCCCGTACGCAGTATTTT.

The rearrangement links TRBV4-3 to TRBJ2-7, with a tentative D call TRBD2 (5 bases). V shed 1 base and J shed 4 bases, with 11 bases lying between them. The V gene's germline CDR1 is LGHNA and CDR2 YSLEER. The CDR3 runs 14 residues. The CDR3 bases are TGCGCCAGCAGCCAAGGCCCAGGAGGTTACGAGCAGTACTTC. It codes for CASSQGPGGYEQYF.

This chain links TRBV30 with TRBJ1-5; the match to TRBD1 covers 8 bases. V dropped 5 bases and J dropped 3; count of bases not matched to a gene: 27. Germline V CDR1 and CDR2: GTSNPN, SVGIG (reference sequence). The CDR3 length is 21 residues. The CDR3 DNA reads TGTGCCTGGCGGAAAGAGAGGATAAAGGCACAGGGGGGGACTCACAATCAGCCCCAGCATTTT. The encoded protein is CAWRKERIKAQGGTHNQPQHF.

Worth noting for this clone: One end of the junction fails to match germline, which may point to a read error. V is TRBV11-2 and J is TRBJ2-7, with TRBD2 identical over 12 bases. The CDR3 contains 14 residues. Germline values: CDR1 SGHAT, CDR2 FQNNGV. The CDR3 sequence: CASSLGTSGDRRTF. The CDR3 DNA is TGTGCCAGCAGCTTAGGGACTAGCGGGGACAGGAGGACCTTC.

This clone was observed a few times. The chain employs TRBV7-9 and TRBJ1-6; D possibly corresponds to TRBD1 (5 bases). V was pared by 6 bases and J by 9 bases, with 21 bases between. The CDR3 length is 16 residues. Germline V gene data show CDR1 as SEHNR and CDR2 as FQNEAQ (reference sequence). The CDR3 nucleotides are TGTGCCAGCAGTCCCCGAGGGACTGTGGTTGGTTCACCCCTCCACTTT. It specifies CASSPRGTVVGSPLHF.

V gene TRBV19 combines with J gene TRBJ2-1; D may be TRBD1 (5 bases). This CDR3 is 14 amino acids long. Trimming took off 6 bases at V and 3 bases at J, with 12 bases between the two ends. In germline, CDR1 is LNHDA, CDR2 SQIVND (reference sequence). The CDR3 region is CASSYIGDYNEQFF. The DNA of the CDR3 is TGTGCCAGTAGCTATATAGGGGACTACAATGAGCAGTTCTTC.

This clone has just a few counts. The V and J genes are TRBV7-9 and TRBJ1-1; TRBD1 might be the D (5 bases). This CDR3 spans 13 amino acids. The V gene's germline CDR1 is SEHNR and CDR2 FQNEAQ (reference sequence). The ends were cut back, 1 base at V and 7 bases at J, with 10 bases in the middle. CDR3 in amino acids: CASSLDRMGEAFF. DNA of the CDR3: TGTGCCAGCAGCTTAGACAGGATGGGTGAAGCTTTCTTT.

CDR3 loop: CASRDSNYGYTF. The DNA of the CDR3 is TGCGCCAGCAGGGACAGTAACTATGGCTACACCTTC. The chain couples TRBV5-1 to TRBJ1-2; a weak D match, TRBD1 (6 bases). The germline V and J ends were trimmed by 5 bases and 1 base, with 6 bases remaining between them. This CDR3 region has 12 residues. Per germline, CDR1 SGHRS and CDR2 YFSETQ. Looking up the rest from reference TRBV5-1 and TRBJ1-2 gives the full variable domain: KAGVTQTPRYLIKTRGQQVTLSCSPISGHRSVSWYQQTPGQGLQFLFEYFSETQRNKGNFPGRFSGRQFSNSRSEMNVSTLELGDSALYLCASRDSNYGYTFGSGTRLTVV.

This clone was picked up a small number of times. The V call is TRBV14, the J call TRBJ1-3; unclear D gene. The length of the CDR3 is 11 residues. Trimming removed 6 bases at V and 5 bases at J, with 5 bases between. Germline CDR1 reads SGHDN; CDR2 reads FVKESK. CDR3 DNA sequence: TGTGCCAGCAGTCCCAGAAACACCATATATTTT. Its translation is CASSPRNTIYF.

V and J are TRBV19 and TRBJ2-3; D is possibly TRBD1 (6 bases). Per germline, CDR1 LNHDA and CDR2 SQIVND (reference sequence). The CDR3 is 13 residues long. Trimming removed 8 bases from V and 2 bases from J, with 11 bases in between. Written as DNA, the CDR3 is TGTGCCAGTTCGAGGGGGTTCACAGATACGCAGTATTTT. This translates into CASSRGFTDTQYF.

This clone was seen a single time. The CDR3 DNA reads as TGTGCCTGGAGTGTCGCAGGCACCAGGAATGTGCAGTACTTC. Protein: CAWSVAGTRNVQYF. The chain employs TRBV30 and TRBJ2-7; D is undetermined. The length of the CDR3 is 14 residues. Trimming cost V 0 bases and J 9 bases, with 18 bases left between them. Germline CDR1 and CDR2: GTSNPN and SVGIG (reference sequence).

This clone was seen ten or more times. DNA of the CDR3: TGTGCCAGCAGGACGACTAGGGAAGCATTCAGCGAGCAGTACTTC. It specifies CASRTTREAFSEQYF. This chain uses TRBV27 with TRBJ2-7, with D possibly matching TRBD2 (6 bases). This CDR3 is 15 amino acids long. Trimming took off 6 bases at V and 6 bases at J, with 21 bases between the two ends. Germline values: CDR1 MNHEY, CDR2 SMNVEV (reference sequence).

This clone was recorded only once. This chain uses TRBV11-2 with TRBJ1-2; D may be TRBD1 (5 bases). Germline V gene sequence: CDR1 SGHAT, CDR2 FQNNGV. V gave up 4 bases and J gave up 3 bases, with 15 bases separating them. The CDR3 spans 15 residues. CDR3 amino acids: CASSWGTIGDYGYTF. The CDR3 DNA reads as TGTGCCAGCAGCTGGGGGACTATTGGGGACTATGGCTACACCTTC.

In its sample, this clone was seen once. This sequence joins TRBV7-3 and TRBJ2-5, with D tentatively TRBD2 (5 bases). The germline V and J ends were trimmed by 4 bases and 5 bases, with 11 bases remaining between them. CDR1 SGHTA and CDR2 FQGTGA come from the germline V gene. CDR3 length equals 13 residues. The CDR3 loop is CASSSGLEETQYF. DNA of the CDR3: TGTGCCAGCAGCTCCGGACTTGAGGAGACCCAGTACTTC.

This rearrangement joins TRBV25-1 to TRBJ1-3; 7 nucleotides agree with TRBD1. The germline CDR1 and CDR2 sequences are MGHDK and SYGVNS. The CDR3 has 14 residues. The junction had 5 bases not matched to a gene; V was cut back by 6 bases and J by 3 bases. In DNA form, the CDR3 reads TGTGCCAGCAGAGATAGGACAGGTGGAAACACCATATATTTT. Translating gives CASRDRTGGNTIYF. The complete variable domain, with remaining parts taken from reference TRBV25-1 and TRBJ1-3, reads EADIYQTPRYLVIGTGKKITLECSQTMGHDKMYWYQQDPGMELHLIHYSYGVNSTEKGDLSSESTVSRIRTEHFPLTLESARPSHTSQYLCASRDRTGGNTIYFGEGSWLTVV.

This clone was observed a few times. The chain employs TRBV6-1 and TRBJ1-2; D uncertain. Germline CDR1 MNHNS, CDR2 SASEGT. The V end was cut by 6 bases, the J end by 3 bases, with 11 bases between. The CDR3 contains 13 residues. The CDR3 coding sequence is TGTGCCAGCAGACTAGATCCCTACTATGGCTACACCTTC. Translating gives CASRLDPYYGYTF.

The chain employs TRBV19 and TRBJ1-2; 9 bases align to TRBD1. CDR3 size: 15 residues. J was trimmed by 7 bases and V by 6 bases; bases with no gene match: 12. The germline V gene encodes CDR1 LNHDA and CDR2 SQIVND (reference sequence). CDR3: CASSSGTGYSGGYTF. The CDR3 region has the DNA TGTGCCAGTAGCTCCGGGACAGGGTACTCTGGTGGCTACACCTTC.

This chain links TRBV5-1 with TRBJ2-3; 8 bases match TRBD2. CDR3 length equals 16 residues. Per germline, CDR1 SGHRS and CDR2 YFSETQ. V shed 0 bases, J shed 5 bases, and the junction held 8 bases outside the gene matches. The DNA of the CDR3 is TGCGCCAGCAGCTTGGCCTCGGGGACTAGAGTAGATACGCAGTATTTT. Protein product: CASSLASGTRVDTQYF.